The entry below describes one T cell receptor beta chain. The antigen is undetermined. Viral peptide pool expansion of antigen-specific CD4+ T cells preceded sequencing in the ViraFEST assay. At the end of around 11 days of culture, CD4+ T cells were isolated. All participants had two doses of either the BNT162b2 or mRNA-1273 vaccine. A density of roughly 2 million PBMC per well was used; these cells were cultured with approximately 9.1 IU/ml IL-2 and roughly 9.5 ug/ml peptides. A half-volume exchange with IL-2 medium occurred on days 3 and 7. Using immunoSEQ multiplex PCR, the repertoire was profiled, and TCRdb retains in-frame clones only, with some absent. Altogether roughly 71,000 clones are present, 76% being singletons, with the ten largest covering 0.8% to 1%. This CDR3 contains 14 residues. The V and J ends lost 0 bases and 2 bases respectively, with 8 bases between them. CDR1 is SGHRS, CDR2 YFSETQ, per germline.

These data come from a study of vaccination effects on CD4 cells after COVID-19. Study-level background: The median interval between the second dose and post-vaccine sampling was 72 days.

General study points: Sampling in the study covered few convalescent patients and included no early post-infection timepoints.

The sequenced sample was CD4+ T cells from PBMCs cultured with HCoV-OC43 spike peptides, obtained after COVID-19 vaccination. Regarding subset: HCoV-OC43 spike overlapping peptide pool stimulation. The sequence derives from a human donor who received a COVID-19 vaccine. The chain joins TRBV5-1 to TRBJ2-5; D remains unclear. CDR3 loop: CASSLGTVQETQYF. The CDR3 bases are TGCGCCAGCAGCTTGGGTACAGTGCAAGAGACCCAGTACTTC.